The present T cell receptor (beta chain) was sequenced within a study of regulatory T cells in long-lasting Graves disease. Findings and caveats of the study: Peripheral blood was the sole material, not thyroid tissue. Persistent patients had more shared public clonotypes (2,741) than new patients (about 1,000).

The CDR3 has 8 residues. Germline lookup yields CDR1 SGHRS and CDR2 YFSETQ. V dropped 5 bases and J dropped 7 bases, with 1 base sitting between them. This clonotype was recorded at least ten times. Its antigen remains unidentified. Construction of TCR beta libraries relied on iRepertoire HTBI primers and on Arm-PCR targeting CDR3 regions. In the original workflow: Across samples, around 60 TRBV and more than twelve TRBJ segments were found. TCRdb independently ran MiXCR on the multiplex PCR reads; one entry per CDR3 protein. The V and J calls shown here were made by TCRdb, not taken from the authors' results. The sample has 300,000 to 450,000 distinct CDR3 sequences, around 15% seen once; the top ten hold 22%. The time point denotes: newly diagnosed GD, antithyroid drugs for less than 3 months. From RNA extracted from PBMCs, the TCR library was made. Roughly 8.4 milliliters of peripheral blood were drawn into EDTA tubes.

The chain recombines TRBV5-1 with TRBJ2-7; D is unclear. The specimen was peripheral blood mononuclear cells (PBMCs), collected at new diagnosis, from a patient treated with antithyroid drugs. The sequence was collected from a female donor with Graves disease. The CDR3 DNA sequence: TGCGCCAGCAGGGAGCAGTACTTC. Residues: CASREQYF.